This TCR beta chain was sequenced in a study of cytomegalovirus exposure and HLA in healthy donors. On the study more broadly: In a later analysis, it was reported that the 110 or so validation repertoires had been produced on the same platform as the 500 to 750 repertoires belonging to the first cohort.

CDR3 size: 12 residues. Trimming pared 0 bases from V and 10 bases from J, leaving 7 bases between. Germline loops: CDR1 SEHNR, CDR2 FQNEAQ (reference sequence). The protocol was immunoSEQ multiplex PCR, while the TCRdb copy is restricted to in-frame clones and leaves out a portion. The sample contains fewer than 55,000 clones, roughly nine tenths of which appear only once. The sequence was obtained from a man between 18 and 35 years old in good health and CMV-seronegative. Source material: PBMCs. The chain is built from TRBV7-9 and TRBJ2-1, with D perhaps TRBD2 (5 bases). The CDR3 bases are TGTGCCAGCAGCTTAGCCTGGGAGGAGCAGTTCTTC. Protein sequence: CASSLAWEEQFF.